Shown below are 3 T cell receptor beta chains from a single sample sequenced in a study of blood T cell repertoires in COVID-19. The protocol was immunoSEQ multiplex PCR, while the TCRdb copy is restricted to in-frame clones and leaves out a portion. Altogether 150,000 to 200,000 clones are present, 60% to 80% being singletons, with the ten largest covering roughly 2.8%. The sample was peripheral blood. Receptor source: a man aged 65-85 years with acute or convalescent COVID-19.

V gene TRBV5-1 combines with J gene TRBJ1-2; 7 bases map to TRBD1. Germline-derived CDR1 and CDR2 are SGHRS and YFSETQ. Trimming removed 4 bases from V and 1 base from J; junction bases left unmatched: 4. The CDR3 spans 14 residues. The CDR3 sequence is CASSASGGNYGYTF. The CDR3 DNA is TGCGCCAGCAGCGCTTCAGGGGGTAACTATGGCTACACCTTC.

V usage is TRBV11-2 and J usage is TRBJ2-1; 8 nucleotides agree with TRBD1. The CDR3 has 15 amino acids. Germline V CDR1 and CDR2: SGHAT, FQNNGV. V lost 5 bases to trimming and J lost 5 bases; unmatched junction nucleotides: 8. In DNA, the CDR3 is TGTGCCAGCAGCCTTGGGCAGGGGGCCCACAATGAGCAGTTCTTC. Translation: CASSLGQGAHNEQFF. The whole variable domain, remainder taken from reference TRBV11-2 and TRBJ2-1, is EAGVAQSPRYKIIEKRQSVAFWCNPISGHATLYWYQQILGQGPKLLIQFQNNGVVDDSQLPKDRFSAERLKGVDSTLKIQPAKLEDSAVYLCASSLGQGAHNEQFFGPGTRLTVL.

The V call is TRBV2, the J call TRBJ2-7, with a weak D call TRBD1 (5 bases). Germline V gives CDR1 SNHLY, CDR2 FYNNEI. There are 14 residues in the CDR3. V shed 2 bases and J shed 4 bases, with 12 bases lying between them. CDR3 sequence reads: CASSENRLTYEQYF. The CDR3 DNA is TGTGCCAGCAGTGAAAACAGGCTTACGTACGAGCAGTACTTC.